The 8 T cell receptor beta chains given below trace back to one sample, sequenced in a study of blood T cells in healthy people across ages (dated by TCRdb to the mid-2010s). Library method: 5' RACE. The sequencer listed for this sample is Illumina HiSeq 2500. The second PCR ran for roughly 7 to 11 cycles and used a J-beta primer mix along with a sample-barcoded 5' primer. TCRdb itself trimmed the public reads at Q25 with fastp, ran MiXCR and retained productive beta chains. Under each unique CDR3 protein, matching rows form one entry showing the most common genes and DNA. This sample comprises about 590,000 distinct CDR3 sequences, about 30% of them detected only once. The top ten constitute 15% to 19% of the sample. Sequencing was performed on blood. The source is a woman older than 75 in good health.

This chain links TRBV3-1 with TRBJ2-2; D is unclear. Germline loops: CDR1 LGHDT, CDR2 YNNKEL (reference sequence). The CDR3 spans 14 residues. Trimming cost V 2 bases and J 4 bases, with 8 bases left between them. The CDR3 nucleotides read TGTGCCAGCAGCCAAAACAGTTTCACCGGGGAGCTGTTTTTT. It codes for CASSQNSFTGELFF.

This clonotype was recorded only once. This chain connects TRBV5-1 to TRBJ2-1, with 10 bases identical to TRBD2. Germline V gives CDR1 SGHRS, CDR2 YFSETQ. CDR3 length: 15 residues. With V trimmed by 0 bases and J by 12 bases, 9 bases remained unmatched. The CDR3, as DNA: TGCGCCAGCAGCTTGGATGGTAGCGGGGGGCGTGGGCAGTTCTTC. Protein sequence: CASSLDGSGGRGQFF.

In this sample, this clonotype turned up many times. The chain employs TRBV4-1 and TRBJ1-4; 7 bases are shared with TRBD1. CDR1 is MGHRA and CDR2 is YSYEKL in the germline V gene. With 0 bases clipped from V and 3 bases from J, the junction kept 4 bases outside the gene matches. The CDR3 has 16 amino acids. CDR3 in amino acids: CASSQEQGRSNEKLFF. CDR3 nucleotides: TGCGCCAGCAGCCAAGAACAGGGGAGGTCTAATGAAAAACTGTTTTTT.

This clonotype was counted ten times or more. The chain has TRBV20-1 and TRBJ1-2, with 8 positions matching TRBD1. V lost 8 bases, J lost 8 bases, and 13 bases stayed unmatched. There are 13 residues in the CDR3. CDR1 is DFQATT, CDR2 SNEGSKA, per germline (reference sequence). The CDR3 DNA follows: TGCAGTTCTACCTCGGACAGGGAAGGGGGCTACACCTTC. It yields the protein CSSTSDREGGYTF.

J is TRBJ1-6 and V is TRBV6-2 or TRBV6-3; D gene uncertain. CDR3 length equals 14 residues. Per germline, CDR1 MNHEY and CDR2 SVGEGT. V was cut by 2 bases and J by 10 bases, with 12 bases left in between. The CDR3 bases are TGTGCCAGCAGTTACCCTGTCAGGCGGTCACCCCTCCACTTT. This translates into CASSYPVRRSPLHF.

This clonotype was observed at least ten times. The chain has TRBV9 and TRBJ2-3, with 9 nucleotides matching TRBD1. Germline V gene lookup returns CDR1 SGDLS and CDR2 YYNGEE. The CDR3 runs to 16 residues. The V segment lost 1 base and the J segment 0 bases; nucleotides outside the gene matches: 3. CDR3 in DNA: TGTGCCAGCAGCGTACCAGGACAGGGGAGCACAGATACGCAGTATTTT. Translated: CASSVPGQGSTDTQYF.

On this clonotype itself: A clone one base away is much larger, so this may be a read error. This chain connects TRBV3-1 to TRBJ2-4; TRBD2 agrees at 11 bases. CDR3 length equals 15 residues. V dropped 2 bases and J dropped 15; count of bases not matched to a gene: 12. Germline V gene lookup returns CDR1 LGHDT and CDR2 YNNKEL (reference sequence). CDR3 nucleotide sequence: TGTGCCAGCAGCCAAACAGCTAGCGGGGGGTACGAGCGGTACTTC. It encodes CASSQTASGGYERYF.

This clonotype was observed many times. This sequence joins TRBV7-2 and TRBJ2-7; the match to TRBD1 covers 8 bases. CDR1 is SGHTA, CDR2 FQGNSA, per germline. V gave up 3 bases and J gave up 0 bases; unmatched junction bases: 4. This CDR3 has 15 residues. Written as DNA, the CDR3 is TGTGCCAGCAGCTTCGGACAGGGACCCTCCTACGAGCAGTACTTC. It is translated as CASSFGQGPSYEQYF.